This T cell receptor beta chain was found in a study of T-cell reconstitution after alpha-beta-depleted transplantation in children. TCRbeta library construction was performed incorporating unique molecular identifiers. Via MiXCR, TCRdb re-called the PCR reads, giving one row per CDR3 protein. The table includes hundreds of thousands of distinct CDR3 sequences, approximately 17% detected once. The germline V gene has CDR1 SGHTA and CDR2 FQGNSA. The CDR3 totals 14 residues. V dropped 5 bases and J dropped 7 bases, with 14 bases sitting between them. Sample: PBMCs from the stem cell graft donor, taken from the stem cell graft. The TCR sequence derives from a human donor who donated a stem cell graft to a child with acute myeloid leukemia. The chain has TRBV7-2 and TRBJ2-2; no firm D call. The CDR3 is CASSPARTGGELFF. For the CDR3, the DNA is TGTGCCAGCAGCCCTGCGCGTACCGGCGGGGAGCTGTTTTTT.